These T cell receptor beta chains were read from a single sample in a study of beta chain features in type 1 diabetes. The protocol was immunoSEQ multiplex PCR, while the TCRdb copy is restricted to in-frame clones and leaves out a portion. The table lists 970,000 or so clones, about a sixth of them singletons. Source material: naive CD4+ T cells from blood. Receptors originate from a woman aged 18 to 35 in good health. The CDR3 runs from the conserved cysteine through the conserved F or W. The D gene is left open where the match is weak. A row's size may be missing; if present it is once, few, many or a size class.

TGCGCCAGCAGCTTGGCCACAGGGGACTCGGGCACAGATACGCAGTATTTT,CASSLATGDSGTDTQYF,few,.,TRBJ2-3,TRBV5-1
TGTGCCAGCAGCTTAGAATCGACCGATTGGGTTGAGCAGTTCTTC,CASSLESTDWVEQFF,.,.,TRBJ2-1,TRBV7-2
TGTGCCAGCAGTTACTCGATTCGCGGCCAAGAGACCCAGTACTTC,CASSYSIRGQETQYF,few,.,TRBJ2-5,TRBV6-5
TGTGCCATCAGTGAGTCGTCGAAGGACGAGCAGTACTTC,CAISESSKDEQYF,few,.,TRBJ2-7,TRBV10-3
TGTGCCAGCAGTTACTCGAGTCTCGGGGAGGCCTACGAGCAGTACTTC,CASSYSSLGEAYEQYF,.,.,TRBJ2-7,TRBV6-6
TGTGCCAGCAGCGCAGGAGATACGCAGTATTTT,CASSAGDTQYF,once,.,TRBJ2-3,TRBV6-4
TGTGCCAGCAGCTTAGACCGGAGCAATGAGCAGTTCTTC,CASSLDRSNEQFF,.,.,TRBJ2-1,TRBV11-2
TGTGCCAGCAGCTTGAGTTTTGGACAGGCCCGGGATACGCAGTATTTT,CASSLSFGQARDTQYF,few,TRBD1,TRBJ2-3,TRBV5-4
TGTGCCAGCAGCTTTGTAGCGGGGTCCTACAATGAGCAGTTCTTC,CASSFVAGSYNEQFF,.,TRBD2,TRBJ2-1,TRBV7-8
TGCGCCAGCAGCCGGACGACCGGGGAGCTGTTTTTT,CASSRTTGELFF,.,.,TRBJ2-2,TRBV5-1
TGTGCCAGCAGCAAAGCGCTCCTAGCGGGAGGGGTCGATGAGCAGTTCTTC,CASSKALLAGGVDEQFF,many,.,TRBJ2-1,TRBV21-1
TGTGCCAGCAGCTCATGGAATTCCTACGAGCAGTACTTC,CASSSWNSYEQYF,.,.,TRBJ2-7,TRBV7-9
TGTGCCAGCAGCTTAGTCAACAACATTCAGTACTTC,CASSLVNNIQYF,once,.,TRBJ2-4,TRBV11-1
TGTGCCAGCAGCTTAGAAGTCGTGCAGAATGAGCAGTTCTTC,CASSLEVVQNEQFF,few,.,TRBJ2-1,TRBV7-2
TGTGCCAGCAGCCTGTTAGGGAGAGGATACAATGAGCAGTTCTTC,CASSLLGRGYNEQFF,.,.,TRBJ2-1,TRBV11-2
TGTGCCAGTAGTGGACAGAGCTACGAGCAGTACTTC,CASSGQSYEQYF,few,.,TRBJ2-7,TRBV19
TGTGCCAGCAGCCACAGGGACCCCGTCGACTACGAGCAGTACTTC,CASSHRDPVDYEQYF,.,.,TRBJ2-7,TRBV27
TGCAGCGGCGAAGTTCTGGGTACTGAAGCTTTCTTT,CSGEVLGTEAFF,few,.,TRBJ1-1,TRBV29-1
TGTGCCAGCATAGGTCGGCCCGGGCTAGGATTAAATGAGCAGTTCTTC,CASIGRPGLGLNEQFF,few,.,TRBJ2-1,TRBV7-6
TGTGCCAGCAGCTTACTGGCAGTGAACACTGAAGCTTTCTTT,CASSLLAVNTEAFF,.,.,TRBJ1-1,TRBV11-2
TGTGCCAGCAGCTTAGGGTCGGGACAGAATTACAATGAGCAGTTCTTC,CASSLGSGQNYNEQFF,few,TRBD1,TRBJ2-1,TRBV7-2
TGTGCCAGCAGCGGTAGTAGCGGGAGGGGGGATACGCAGTATTTT,CASSGSSGRGDTQYF,.,TRBD2,TRBJ2-3,TRBV9
TGCAGTGCTTACAGGGACGAAAAACTGTTTTTT,CSAYRDEKLFF,.,.,TRBJ1-4,TRBV20-1
TGTGCCAGCAGCACCGGACACCCGAACAGCGGGAGTTTTTACAATGAGCAGTTCTTC,CASSTGHPNSGSFYNEQFF,.,TRBD2,TRBJ2-1,TRBV7-9
TGTGCCAGCAGCTTGGGGGGACAGGGCTTGAAGACCCAGTACTTC,CASSLGGQGLKTQYF,.,TRBD1,TRBJ2-5,TRBV7-2
TGTGCCAGCAGCTCAGTAGTGGGATCTGCTAACTATGGCTACACCTTC,CASSSVVGSANYGYTF,.,.,TRBJ1-2,TRBV7-8
TGTGCCAGCAGCGCGACAGTGGCTGGAAACACCATATATTTT,CASSATVAGNTIYF,.,.,TRBJ1-3,TRBV7-9
TGTGCCAGCAGCTTAACTAGCGGGAGTAGCAATGAGCAGTTCTTC,CASSLTSGSSNEQFF,few,TRBD2,TRBJ2-1,TRBV7-2
TGTGCCAGCAGTCCAACCACAGATACGCAGTATTTT,CASSPTTDTQYF,few,.,TRBJ2-3,TRBV7-9
TGTGCCAGCAGCCCTACAAGGACTGCCTACAATGAGCAGTTCTTC,CASSPTRTAYNEQFF,.,.,TRBJ2-1,TRBV7-3
TGTGCCAGCAGCCCAGAATTGAACACTGAAGCTTTCTTT,CASSPELNTEAFF,once,.,TRBJ1-1,TRBV11-1
TGTGCCAGCAGCTCGGGGAACGAGCAGTACTTC,CASSSGNEQYF,.,.,TRBJ2-7,TRBV11-2
TGTGCCATCAGTGAGTCAGGGACAGGGTCAGATACGCAGTATTTT,CAISESGTGSDTQYF,few,TRBD1,TRBJ2-3,TRBV10-3
TGTGCCAGCAGCTTTTGGGGCAGGGCAACCTCTGGGGCCAACGTCCTGACTTTC,CASSFWGRATSGANVLTF,.,.,TRBJ2-6,TRBV7-2
TGTGCCAGCAGCCAAGAAGTGTCCGCTAACTATGGCTACACCTTC,CASSQEVSANYGYTF,many,.,TRBJ1-2,TRBV14
TGTGCCAGCAGGGCGGACGGCCTGCTCTATGGCTACACCTTC,CASRADGLLYGYTF,.,.,TRBJ1-2,TRBV6-6
TGTGCCACCAGCACAGGGACTGGGGTCACCGGGGAGCTGTTTTTT,CATSTGTGVTGELFF,.,.,TRBJ2-2,TRBV15
TGTGCCAGCGGGGGCGGGACTGACTATGGCTACACCTTC,CASGGGTDYGYTF,.,.,TRBJ1-2,TRBV6-1
TGTGCCAGCAAAGGGAACTATGGCTACACCTTC,CASKGNYGYTF,.,.,TRBJ1-2,TRBV28
TGTGCCACGCGGACTAGCGGGTCCGACGAGCAGTACTTC,CATRTSGSDEQYF,.,TRBD2,TRBJ2-7,TRBV15
TGTGCCAGCAGTTTTCTATACCGTAGGGCCACTGAAGCTTTCTTT,CASSFLYRRATEAFF,.,.,TRBJ1-1,TRBV28
TGCGCCAGCAGAGAGCTTCGGATAAGCACAGATACGCAGTATTTT,CASRELRISTDTQYF,.,.,TRBJ2-3,TRBV5-1
TGCGCCAGCAGCCAATTCTCTCGCGGGAGGGAGACCCAGTACTTC,CASSQFSRGRETQYF,.,TRBD2,TRBJ2-5,TRBV4-1
TGTGCCAGCTCACCAGAACGGGGAACTCGCAATGAGCAGTTCTTC,CASSPERGTRNEQFF,few,.,TRBJ2-1,TRBV18
TGTGCCACCAGCAGAGATCGATCGGCCGCGCCTAGCTCCTACGAGCAGTACTTC,CATSRDRSAAPSSYEQYF,.,.,TRBJ2-7,TRBV15
TGCGCCAGCAGCCAAAGGGAGCTTATGAACACTGAAGCTTTCTTT,CASSQRELMNTEAFF,once,.,TRBJ1-1,TRBV4-1
TGTGCCAGCAGCTGGGTGTCAGGACAACGTTCGAGCACAGATACGCAGTATTTT,CASSWVSGQRSSTDTQYF,.,.,TRBJ2-3,TRBV5-6
TGTGCCAGCAAGTCTTCCTACAATGAGCAGTTCTTC,CASKSSYNEQFF,many,.,TRBJ2-1,TRBV2